Each of the 15 T cell receptor beta chains below was sequenced from the same sample in a study of identical twins. TCRdb independently ran MiXCR on the 5' RACE reads; one entry per CDR3 protein. The profile shows approximately 630,000 distinct CDR3 sequences, 7% to 7.5% of them singletons. This same sample was also taken into another study, of yellow fever vaccine responses in identical twins.

Sequencing was performed on PBMCs. Source of these receptors: a woman aged 18 to 35 in good health.

This clonotype was found a few times. The chain combines TRBV5-1 with TRBJ2-5; TRBD1 aligns across 9 bases. J was trimmed by 9 bases and V by 4 bases; bases with no gene match: 10. This CDR3 is 14 amino acids long. The germline CDR1 and CDR2 sequences are SGHRS and YFSETQ. CDR3 amino acids: CASSPGTGTRAQYF. The CDR3 coding sequence is TGCGCCAGCAGCCCGGGGACAGGGACCAGGGCCCAGTACTTC.

This clonotype has ten or more counts. The rearrangement links TRBV12-3 or TRBV12-4 to TRBJ2-1, with 9 bases that match TRBD2. The CDR3 contains 14 residues. Germline trimming cut 7 bases from V and 9 bases from J; bases unmatched to any gene: 10. CDR3 region: CASTGGLARGEQFF. In DNA form, the CDR3 reads TGTGCCAGCACCGGAGGACTAGCGCGGGGTGAGCAGTTCTTC.

With respect to this clonotype: One end of the junction does not line up with germline, which may come from a read error. The V gene is TRBV20-1, the J gene TRBJ2-5; D may be TRBD2 (6 bases). The germline V gene has CDR1 DFQATT and CDR2 SNEGSKA (reference sequence). The CDR3 spans 19 residues. CDR3 sequence: CCASPPSGRLGIGRETQYF. The CDR3 DNA is TGCTGTGCTAGCCCCCCATCGGGGAGGCTTGGGATTGGAAGAGAGACCCAGTACTTC.

The rearrangement joins TRBV12-3 or TRBV12-4 to TRBJ2-5; D call uncertain. The CDR3 is 11 residues long. Deletions cut 6 bases from V and 7 bases from J, with 9 bases between. The CDR3 DNA is TGTGCCAGCAGGGCCCTGGGGACCCAGTACTTC. Its translation: CASRALGTQYF.

This clonotype has a handful of counts. V usage is TRBV18 and J usage is TRBJ2-1; TRBD2 agrees at 10 bases. The germline CDR1 and CDR2 sequences are KGHSH and LQKENI. Germline trimming cut 1 base from V and 2 bases from J; bases unmatched to any gene: 11. The CDR3 length is 19 residues. DNA for the CDR3: TGTGCCAGCTCACCACGCCTAGCGGGAGCATATGAAGCCTACAATGAGCAGTTCTTC. Protein product: CASSPRLAGAYEAYNEQFF.

The chain is built from TRBV20-1 and TRBJ2-1; D possibly corresponds to TRBD2 (6 bases). This CDR3 has 15 amino acids. Germline CDR1 DFQATT, CDR2 SNEGSKA (reference sequence). The V gene lost 0 bases and the J gene lost 3 bases, with 12 bases spanning the gap. CDR3 in amino acids: CSARDPGAIYNEQFF. In nucleotides, the CDR3 is TGCAGTGCTAGAGATCCGGGAGCCATCTACAATGAGCAGTTCTTC.

The chain combines TRBV4-1 with TRBJ1-2; D unclear. The germline gives CDR1 MGHRA, CDR2 YSYEKL. With 0 bases removed from V and 1 base from J, the gap between germline ends came to 9 bases. The CDR3 spans 15 residues. The chain's CDR3 is CASSQEITVNYGYTF. The CDR3 DNA sequence: TGCGCCAGCAGCCAAGAAATCACAGTTAACTATGGCTACACCTTC.

This clonotype was seen repeatedly, ten times or more. V usage is TRBV7-9 and J usage is TRBJ2-7; no firm D call. V gave up 3 bases and J gave up 3 bases, with 15 bases separating them. The CDR3 extends over 15 amino acids. Germline loops: CDR1 SEHNR, CDR2 FQNEAQ (reference sequence). CDR3 sequence reads: CASSFTGPNRYEQYF. DNA for the CDR3: TGTGCCAGCAGCTTCACCGGGCCTAACCGCTACGAGCAGTACTTC.

At least ten counts were recorded for this clonotype. The J gene is TRBJ2-1, the V gene TRBV15; D gene ambiguous. The V and J ends lost 1 base and 6 bases respectively, with 7 bases between them. Germline lookup yields CDR1 LNHNV and CDR2 YYDKDF (reference sequence). The CDR3 totals 13 residues. CDR3 in DNA: TGTGCCACCAGCAGAGTTCGGCGCAATGAGCAGTTCTTC. Translating it yields CATSRVRRNEQFF.

This clonotype was picked up many times. This chain uses TRBV29-1 with TRBJ2-1; D ambiguous. This CDR3 has 12 amino acids. From germline, CDR1 is SQVTM and CDR2 ANQGSEA. Here the CDR3 DNA reads TGCACCGTCCTGACTTATCACAATGAGCAGTTCTTC. Protein sequence: CTVLTYHNEQFF.

This chain joins TRBV7-8 and TRBJ1-4; D possibly corresponds to TRBD1 (5 bases). The V gene's germline CDR1 is SGHVS and CDR2 FQNEAQ. The CDR3 contains 15 residues. V lost 1 base to trimming and J lost 3 bases, with 9 bases between them. The CDR3 coding sequence is TGTGCCAGCAGCTTAGGCTTGACAGCTAATGAAAAACTGTTTTTT. Protein product: CASSLGLTANEKLFF.

The CDR3 DNA reads as TGCAGCGTTGCCAGGGGCGATGTAGCTTTCTTT. It translates to CSVARGDVAFF. V gene TRBV29-1 combines with J gene TRBJ1-1, with D possibly TRBD1 on 6 matching bases. The CDR3 spans 11 residues. The germline CDR1 and CDR2 sequences are SQVTM and ANQGSEA. V lost 4 bases, J lost 10 bases, and 13 bases lay in between. The full variable domain, its missing parts supplied by reference TRBV29-1 and TRBJ1-1, is SAVISQKPSRDICQRGTSLTIQCQVDSQVTMMFWYRQQPGQSLTLIATANQGSEATYESGFVIDKFPISRPNLTFSTLTVSNMSPEDSSIYLCSVARGDVAFFGQGTRLTVV.

This clonotype was detected many times. The gene calls are TRBV20-1 and TRBJ2-5; 12 positions match TRBD2. The V and J ends lost 6 bases and 3 bases, in that order; junction bases with no gene match: 5. Germline CDR1 DFQATT, CDR2 SNEGSKA (reference sequence). CDR3 length: 14 residues. This CDR3 is CSAPRLAGEETQYF. As DNA, the CDR3 is TGCAGTGCACCCCGACTAGCGGGGGAAGAGACCCAGTACTTC.

Many counts were recorded for this clonotype. V usage is TRBV12-3 or TRBV12-4 and J usage is TRBJ2-1; 7 positions match TRBD1. V trimming: 6 bases; J trimming: 5 bases; junction bases outside the gene matches: 7. This CDR3 is built from 14 residues. This chain's CDR3 is CASSLHGTDNEQFF. The CDR3 DNA reads as TGTGCCAGCAGCCTTCATGGGACAGACAATGAGCAGTTCTTC.

This clonotype was detected many times. This chain uses TRBV5-1 with TRBJ2-2; D is perhaps TRBD1 (7 bases). CDR3 length: 14 residues. CDR1 and CDR2 (germline): SGHRS, YFSETQ. V was shortened by 4 bases and J by 6 bases, with 13 bases between the two germline ends. The CDR3 bases are TGCGCCAGCAGCGTCGCAGGGGGGTCCGGGGAGCTGTTTTTT. Its translation: CASSVAGGSGELFF. Filled out from reference TRBV5-1 and TRBJ2-2, the complete variable domain reads KAGVTQTPRYLIKTRGQQVTLSCSPISGHRSVSWYQQTPGQGLQFLFEYFSETQRNKGNFPGRFSGRQFSNSRSEMNVSTLELGDSALYLCASSVAGGSGELFFGEGSRLTVL.